The entry below gives a single TCR beta chain sequence along with its context. The antigen is unknown. These data originate in a study of T cells in Graves' hyperthyroidism and ophthalmopathy. Findings of the study overall: A model built on 13 V-J features separated ophthalmopathy from stable hyperthyroidism.

What was amplified from RNA transcripts were TCR beta CDR3 regions. The HTBI primer set drove a first-round RT-PCR of the TCR CDR3. TCRdb re-analysed the multiplex PCR reads in MiXCR, keeping a single row per CDR3 protein. The table has 300,000 or so distinct CDR3 sequences, roughly 15% seen once. Per the germline V gene, CDR1 is KGHDR and CDR2 is SFDVKD. There are 13 residues in the CDR3. Trimming shortened V by 8 bases and J by 3 bases, and 11 bases separated the two germline ends. The study left out patients who had uncontrolled infection, other autoimmune disease, pregnancy or lactation. The receptor was derived from a man aged 30 to 39 with Graves' hyperthyroidism. The sequenced material came from blood. The chain joins TRBV24-1 to TRBJ2-3; D might be TRBD1 or TRBD2, each matching 6 bases. CDR3 in amino acids: CATKGGGTDTQYF. The CDR3 region has the DNA TGTGCCACCAAAGGAGGGGGTACAGATACGCAGTATTTT.